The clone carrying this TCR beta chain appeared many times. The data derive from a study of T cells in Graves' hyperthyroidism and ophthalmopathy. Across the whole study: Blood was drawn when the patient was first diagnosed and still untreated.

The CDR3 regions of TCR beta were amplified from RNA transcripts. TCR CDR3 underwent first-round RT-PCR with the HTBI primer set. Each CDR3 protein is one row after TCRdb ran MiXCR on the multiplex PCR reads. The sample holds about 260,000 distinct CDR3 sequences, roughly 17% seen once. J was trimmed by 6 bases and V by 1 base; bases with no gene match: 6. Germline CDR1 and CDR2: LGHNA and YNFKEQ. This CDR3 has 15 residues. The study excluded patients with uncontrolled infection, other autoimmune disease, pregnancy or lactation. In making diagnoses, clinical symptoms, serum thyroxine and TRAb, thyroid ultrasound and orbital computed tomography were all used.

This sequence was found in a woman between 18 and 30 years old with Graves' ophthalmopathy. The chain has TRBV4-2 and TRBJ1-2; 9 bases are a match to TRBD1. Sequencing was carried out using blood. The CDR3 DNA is TGTGCCAGCAGCCAAGGGAACAGGGGGCGAGATGGCTACACCTTC. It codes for CASSQGNRGRDGYTF.